This T cell receptor beta chain was profiled in a study of T cell repertoires in cytomegalovirus infection. Study findings and constraints: The cumulative frequency of public TCR beta families identified carriers of CMV plus the relevant HLA.

This clonotype has only a few counts. No antigen is known for it. TCRdb called the reads again in MiXCR, with one record for every CDR3 protein. This sample has 640,000 or so distinct CDR3 sequences, with around a third found just once. The CDR3 covers 13 residues. V lost 8 bases, J lost 2 bases, and 12 bases lay in between. Germline V gives CDR1 MNHNS, CDR2 SASEGT. This clonotype originated in a human donor in good health (CMV status not recorded). Some clones in this sample may be carry-over from other donors' samples. V and J are TRBV6-1 and TRBJ2-5, with D maybe TRBD2 (6 bases). The sample was cultured PBMCs, taken from culture after CMV antigen stimulation. CDR3 region: CASRVAVQETQYF. The CDR3, as DNA: TGTGCCAGCCGGGTAGCGGTACAAGAGACCCAGTACTTC.